Shown below are 31 T cell receptor beta chains from a single sample sequenced in a study of T cells in localized non-small cell lung cancer (dated by TCRdb to about 2020). The library was prepared using the immunoSEQ multiplex PCR assay. This immuneACCESS table, as held by TCRdb, lists in-frame sequences with V and J called but not all clones. Of the missing ones, under half trace to an unresolved V gene in checked studies; the others have no known cause. In all, the sample holds approximately 31,000 clones, and roughly 94% of those were seen once. The top ten clonotypes cover more than 0.7% of the sample. Sample: peripheral blood, taken before any cancer treatment. These receptors were obtained from a woman aged 35-75 years with stage I lung adenocarcinoma.

This sequence joins TRBV19 and TRBJ1-6; D is undetermined. The CDR3 sequence is 12 residues long. Deletions cut 4 bases from V and 7 bases from J, with 5 bases between. Germline CDR1 reads LNHDA; CDR2 reads SQIVND (reference sequence). CDR3 sequence: CASSTRNSPLHF. The CDR3 nucleotides are TGTGCCAGTAGTACAAGGAATTCACCCCTCCACTTT.

The V call is TRBV27, the J call TRBJ1-1; no reliable D call. V was shortened by 5 bases and J by 0 bases, with 7 bases between the two germline ends. This CDR3 is built from 13 residues. Per germline, CDR1 MNHEY and CDR2 SMNVEV (reference sequence). The CDR3 nucleotides read TGTGCCAGCAGTACATGGATGAACACTGAAGCTTTCTTT. Its translation is CASSTWMNTEAFF.

This clone was seen once. The J gene is TRBJ2-3, the V gene TRBV5-4; D gene ambiguous. Germline assignment: CDR1 SGHNT and CDR2 YYREEE (reference sequence). The CDR3 covers 17 residues. The ends were cut back, 0 bases at V and 1 base at J, with 15 bases in the middle. The CDR3 spells CASSLEAAGRGTDTQYF. CDR3 coding DNA: TGTGCCAGCAGCTTGGAGGCAGCCGGACGTGGCACAGATACGCAGTATTTT.

The DNA for the CDR3 is TGTGCCAGTAGTCTTACGGGGGCGAATCAGCCCCAGCATTTT. Its protein is CASSLTGANQPQHF. This sequence joins TRBV19 and TRBJ1-5; perhaps TRBD1 as D (6 bases). Trimming took off 5 bases at V and 4 bases at J, with 12 bases between the two ends. CDR1 is LNHDA and CDR2 is SQIVND in the germline V gene (reference sequence). The CDR3 is made up of 14 amino acids.

The chain combines TRBV28 with TRBJ1-2, with D perhaps TRBD1 (6 bases). Per germline, CDR1 MDHEN and CDR2 SYDVKM. V was trimmed by 2 bases and J by 2 bases, leaving 6 bases between them. CDR3 length: 13 residues. CDR3 amino acids: CASSLTGNYGYTF. The DNA for the CDR3 is TGTGCCAGCAGTTTAACAGGGAACTATGGCTACACCTTC.

To note about this clone: Distinct nucleotide sequences in the sample also encode this CDR3. V usage is TRBV7-2 and J usage is TRBJ2-1; 9 bases are shared with TRBD2. Germline V gene sequence: CDR1 SGHTA, CDR2 FQGNSA. V gave up 0 bases and J gave up 7 bases; unmatched junction bases: 10. This CDR3 spans 17 amino acids. CDR3 sequence reads: CASSLAVSGGLYNEQFF. The CDR3 DNA sequence: TGTGCCAGCAGCTTAGCGGTTAGCGGGGGCCTCTATAATGAGCAGTTCTTC.

The chain uses TRBV9 and TRBJ1-1; weak D call: TRBD1 (6 bases). The CDR3 is 15 residues long. Deletions cut 1 base from V and 1 base from J, with 11 bases between. Germline assignment: CDR1 SGDLS and CDR2 YYNGEE. CDR3 sequence: CASSVLGTPNTEAFF. The DNA for the CDR3 is TGTGCCAGCAGCGTACTGGGGACACCGAACACTGAAGCTTTCTTT.

This sequence joins TRBV20-1 and TRBJ2-1, with a tentative D call TRBD2 (5 bases). V was clipped by 1 base and J by 12 bases, with 10 bases between them. Germline lookup yields CDR1 DFQATT and CDR2 SNEGSKA (reference sequence). This CDR3 region has 11 residues. Here the CDR3 DNA reads TGCAGTGCTAGAGGGCGGGTCGGGCAGTTCTTC. Protein: CSARGRVGQFF.

V and J are TRBV5-5 and TRBJ1-1; D not resolved. Trimming left V 3 bases short and J 5 bases short, with 11 bases between. This CDR3 contains 13 residues. Germline CDR1 reads SGHKS; CDR2 reads YYEKEE (reference sequence). This CDR3 reads CASSSREGTEAFF. The DNA of the CDR3 is TGTGCCAGCAGCTCCCGAGAAGGGACTGAAGCTTTCTTT.

The chain employs TRBV19 and TRBJ1-1; no firm D call. Trimming stripped 6 bases from V and 6 bases from J, with 14 bases between. The germline gives CDR1 LNHDA, CDR2 SQIVND (reference sequence). This CDR3 has 13 amino acids. The CDR3 is CASSVVREAEAFF. CDR3 coding DNA: TGTGCCAGTAGCGTTGTAAGGGAGGCTGAAGCTTTCTTT.

The genes are TRBV7-6 and TRBJ2-7; no clear D. Germline loops: CDR1 SGHVS, CDR2 FNYEAQ. With 5 bases removed from V and 1 base from J, the gap between germline ends came to 9 bases. The CDR3 totals 13 residues. CDR3 amino acids: CASSPPGSYEQYF. Here the CDR3 DNA reads TGTGCCAGCAGCCCCCCCGGGTCCTACGAGCAGTACTTC.

The chain is built from TRBV9 and TRBJ1-2; 9 bases align to TRBD1. Per germline, CDR1 SGDLS and CDR2 YYNGEE. V dropped 4 bases and J dropped 4; count of bases not matched to a gene: 11. The CDR3 totals 16 residues. The CDR3 region is CASSPWDRDSIYGYTF. CDR3 DNA: TGTGCCAGCAGCCCCTGGGACAGGGACTCGATCTATGGCTACACCTTC.

This clone has a single count. This chain links TRBV7-9 with TRBJ1-6; TRBD1 is a possible D gene (5 bases). V was pared by 6 bases and J by 7 bases, with 13 bases between. Germline CDR1 is SEHNR and CDR2 is FQNEAQ (reference sequence). This CDR3 contains 14 residues. CDR3 amino acids: CASSFDSQNSPLHF. The CDR3 region has the DNA TGTGCCAGCAGTTTTGACAGCCAGAATTCACCCCTCCACTTT.

The rearrangement links TRBV6-5 to TRBJ1-6; a weak D match, TRBD1 (5 bases). The germline V gene encodes CDR1 MNHEY and CDR2 SVGAGI. CDR3 length: 15 amino acids. Trimming left V 3 bases short and J 8 bases short, with 14 bases between. CDR3 residues: CASSYHGTVDSPLHF. The CDR3 nucleotides read TGTGCCAGCAGTTATCATGGGACGGTGGATTCACCCCTCCACTTT.

The chain recombines TRBV4-3 with TRBJ2-7; a weak D match, TRBD2 (6 bases). Trimming cost V 1 base and J 3 bases, with 16 bases left between them. Germline V gene data show CDR1 as LGHNA and CDR2 as YSLEER. This CDR3 is 16 amino acids long. Here the CDR3 reads CASSQGPAGLIYEQYF. For the CDR3, the DNA is TGCGCCAGCAGCCAAGGCCCGGCGGGACTCATCTACGAGCAGTACTTC.

The chain recombines TRBV6-1 with TRBJ1-2; tentatively, D is TRBD1 (5 bases). CDR1 MNHNS and CDR2 SASEGT come from the germline V gene. V lost 2 bases, J lost 8 bases, and 18 bases lay in between. The CDR3 has 15 amino acids. The CDR3 DNA reads as TGTGCCAGCAGTGAATCGGGCAGAGGACAACTAGGCTACACCTTC. Protein sequence: CASSESGRGQLGYTF.

This clone was detected once. The genes are TRBV7-9 and TRBJ1-3; D remains unclear. The V end was cut by 5 bases, the J end by 0 bases, with 8 bases between. Germline assignment: CDR1 SEHNR and CDR2 FQNEAQ (reference sequence). The CDR3 loop spans 14 amino acids. CDR3 region: CASSPQSSGNTIYF. Written as DNA, the CDR3 is TGTGCCAGCAGCCCACAGAGCTCTGGAAACACCATATATTTT.

This clone was counted once. The genes are TRBV4-1 and TRBJ2-1, with 13 bases that match TRBD2. Losses at the gene ends were 3 bases for V and 9 bases for J; bases not matched to a gene: 5. The CDR3 runs 15 residues. Looked up from germline, CDR1 is MGHRA and CDR2 is YSYEKL. CDR3 loop: CASSQGLAGSGEQFF. The CDR3 DNA follows: TGCGCCAGCAGCCAGGGACTAGCGGGATCCGGTGAGCAGTTCTTC.

The chain couples TRBV2 to TRBJ2-7, with D possibly matching TRBD1 (5 bases). V was clipped by 2 bases and J by 10 bases, with 15 bases between them. The CDR3 totals 13 residues. Germline lookup yields CDR1 SNHLY and CDR2 FYNNEI. CDR3: CASSENRPLGQYF. The DNA for the CDR3 is TGTGCCAGCAGTGAAAACAGGCCGCTGGGACAGTACTTC. Full variable domain (rest looked up from reference TRBV2 and TRBJ2-7): EPEVTQTPSHQVTQMGQEVILRCVPISNHLYFYWYRQILGQKVEFLVSFYNNEISEKSEIFDDQFSVERPDGSNFTLKIRSTKLEDSAMYFCASSENRPLGQYFGPGTRLTVT.

The chain joins TRBV15 to TRBJ2-7, with 12 bases fitting TRBD2. V trimming: 0 bases; J trimming: 2 bases; junction bases outside the gene matches: 2. Germline CDR1 is LNHNV and CDR2 is YYDKDF (reference sequence). The CDR3 spans 16 residues. CDR3 DNA: TGTGCCACCAGCAGAGAGACTAGCGGGAGAACCTACGAGCAGTACTTC. Encoded protein: CATSRETSGRTYEQYF.

The V gene is TRBV7-9, the J gene TRBJ2-3; D may be TRBD2 (5 bases). The V gene lost 8 bases and the J gene lost 9 bases, with 21 bases spanning the gap. The CDR3 is made up of 14 amino acids. From germline, CDR1 is SEHNR and CDR2 FQNEAQ (reference sequence). The DNA for the CDR3 is TGTGCCAGCCAGTCCGGTAGCGTAAAAGAAACGCAGTATTTT. Translation: CASQSGSVKETQYF.

The chain uses TRBV6-5 and TRBJ2-7, with TRBD1 matching over 7 bases. Germline trimming cut 6 bases from V and 7 bases from J; bases unmatched to any gene: 12. Germline V gene lookup returns CDR1 MNHEY and CDR2 SVGAGI. CDR3 length: 14 amino acids. CDR3 loop: CASRGFEGAGEQYF. In DNA, the CDR3 is TGTGCCAGCAGGGGATTTGAGGGGGCTGGTGAGCAGTACTTC.

This chain uses TRBV19 with TRBJ2-7; TRBD2 agrees at 7 bases. With 9 bases clipped from V and 4 bases from J, the junction kept 15 bases outside the gene matches. In germline, CDR1 is LNHDA, CDR2 SQIVND (reference sequence). This CDR3 comprises 15 residues. CDR3 bases: TGTGCCAGCCAAACTAGCGCCCGTTTGGGTTACGAGCAGTACTTC. It codes for CASQTSARLGYEQYF.

This clone appeared a single time. The chain employs TRBV6-5 and TRBJ1-5, with 7 bases identical to TRBD1. The CDR3 runs 15 residues. Germline V gene data show CDR1 as MNHEY and CDR2 as SVGAGI. The ends lost 6 bases at V and 1 base at J; junction bases unmatched: 6. The CDR3 here is CASSRDRASNQPQHF. The CDR3 DNA follows: TGTGCCAGCAGCAGAGACAGGGCAAGCAATCAGCCCCAGCATTTT.

This clone was counted only a few times. The chain is built from TRBV16 and TRBJ1-1; 7 bases map to TRBD1. Trimming took 3 bases from V and 4 from J; bases not matched to a gene: 5. Per germline, CDR1 KGHSY and CDR2 FQNENV. The CDR3 runs to 14 residues. This chain's CDR3 is CASSQYRGTTEAFF. CDR3 bases: TGTGCCAGCAGCCAGTACAGGGGTACCACTGAAGCTTTCTTT.

The chain has TRBV7-2 and TRBJ1-5; D is unresolved. V lost 1 base, J lost 3 bases, and 7 bases lay in between. The CDR3 spans 14 residues. The V gene's germline CDR1 is SGHTA and CDR2 FQGNSA. The CDR3 sequence: CASSLVGSNQPQHF. CDR3 sequence (DNA): TGTGCCAGCAGCTTAGTGGGATCCAATCAGCCCCAGCATTTT.

The rearrangement links TRBV29-1 to TRBJ1-1; D gene uncertain. The CDR3 is 19 amino acids. V was shortened by 8 bases and J by 5 bases, with 36 bases between the two germline ends. From germline, CDR1 is SQVTM and CDR2 ANQGSEA. CDR3 amino acids: CSFLLDYGPSIPSLTEAFF. CDR3 in DNA: TGCAGCTTCCTCTTAGACTACGGACCATCTATCCCCTCTTTGACTGAAGCTTTCTTT.

J is TRBJ1-6 and V is TRBV7-9, with 8 bases identical to TRBD1. Germline V lookup: CDR1 SEHNR, CDR2 FQNEAQ (reference sequence). This CDR3 comprises 15 residues. Germline trimming cut 3 bases from V and 11 bases from J; bases unmatched to any gene: 9. The CDR3 protein is CASSFSGGKVTPLHF. CDR3 nucleotide sequence: TGTGCCAGCAGCTTTTCAGGGGGCAAAGTGACACCCCTCCACTTT.

The chain carries TRBV5-1 and TRBJ2-1; tentatively, D is TRBD1 (6 bases). V shed 6 bases and J shed 2 bases, with 9 bases lying between them. The CDR3 has 13 residues. CDR1 is SGHRS, CDR2 YFSETQ, per germline. The CDR3 protein is CASNTGTYNEQFF. The CDR3 region has the DNA TGCGCCAGCAATACAGGGACCTACAATGAGCAGTTCTTC. The entire variable domain, with the rest obtained from reference TRBV5-1 and TRBJ2-1, is as follows: KAGVTQTPRYLIKTRGQQVTLSCSPISGHRSVSWYQQTPGQGLQFLFEYFSETQRNKGNFPGRFSGRQFSNSRSEMNVSTLELGDSALYLCASNTGTYNEQFFGPGTRLTVL.

This rearrangement joins TRBV28 to TRBJ1-5; D is uncertain. This CDR3 spans 17 amino acids. Germline V gene sequence: CDR1 MDHEN, CDR2 SYDVKM. V was shortened by 3 bases and J by 4 bases, with 19 bases between the two germline ends. CDR3 in amino acids: CASSLTLVGRINQPQHF. Here the CDR3 DNA reads TGTGCCAGCAGTTTGACTCTAGTGGGCAGGATAAATCAGCCCCAGCATTTT.

This chain joins TRBV5-4 and TRBJ2-2; 8 bases line up with TRBD1. The V and J ends lost 1 base and 3 bases, in that order; junction bases with no gene match: 2. Germline-derived CDR1 and CDR2 are SGHNT and YYREEE (reference sequence). This CDR3 is built from 15 residues. The CDR3 coding sequence is TGTGCCAGCAGCTTGTTGGACAGGGACACCGGGGAGCTGTTTTTT. It is translated as CASSLLDRDTGELFF.